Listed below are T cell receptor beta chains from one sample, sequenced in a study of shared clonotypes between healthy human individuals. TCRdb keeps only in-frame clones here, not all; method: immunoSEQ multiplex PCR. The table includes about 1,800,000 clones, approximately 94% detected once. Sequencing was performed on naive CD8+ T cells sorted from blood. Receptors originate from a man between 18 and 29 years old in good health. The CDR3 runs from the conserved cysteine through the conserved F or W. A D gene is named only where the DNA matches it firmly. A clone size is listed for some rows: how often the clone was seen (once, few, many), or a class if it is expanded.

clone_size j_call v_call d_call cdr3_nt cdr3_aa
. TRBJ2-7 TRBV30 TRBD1 TGTGCCTGGGGGGCCGGGACAGGGATCAACGAGCAGTACTTC CAWGAGTGINEQYF
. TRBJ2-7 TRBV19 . TGTGCCAGTAGTATTTTACCAAGCTCCTACGAGCAGTACTTC CASSILPSSYEQYF
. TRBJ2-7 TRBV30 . TGTGCCTGGAGTCTCGATCTCGAGCAGTACTTC CAWSLDLEQYF
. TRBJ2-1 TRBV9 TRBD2 TGTGCCAGCAGCTCCTTAAGCGGGGTCTACAATGAGCAGTTCTTC CASSSLSGVYNEQFF
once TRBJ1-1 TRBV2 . TGTGCCAGTGGGGCGAACACTGAAGCTTTCTTT CASGANTEAFF
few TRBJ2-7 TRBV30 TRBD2 TGTGCCTGGAGTGTACTAGCGGGATACGAGCAGTACTTC CAWSVLAGYEQYF
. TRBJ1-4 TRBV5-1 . TGCGCCAGCAGCTTGGACAGTGGAGGTGAAAAACTGTTTTTT CASSLDSGGEKLFF
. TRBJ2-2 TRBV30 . TGTGCCTGGAGTGTATGGGCGGGAAACACCGGGGAGCTGTTTTTT CAWSVWAGNTGELFF
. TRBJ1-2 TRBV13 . TGTGCCAGCACGGTAAACTCCGGGCACAGGGAGGAAGACTATGGCTACACCTTC CASTVNSGHREEDYGYTF
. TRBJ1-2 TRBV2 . TGTGCCAGCAGTGAAATGTCGGCCAGTAACTATGGCTACACCTTC CASSEMSASNYGYTF
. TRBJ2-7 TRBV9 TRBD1 TGTGCCAGCAGCGACGGGACAGGGGACTACGAGCAGTACTTC CASSDGTGDYEQYF
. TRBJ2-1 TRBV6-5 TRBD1 TGTGCCAGTAGGGACAGGGGATACAATGAGCAGTTCTTC CASRDRGYNEQFF
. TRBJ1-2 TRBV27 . TGTGCCAGCAGTTCCGGGGGGCAGGGGAACTATGGCTACACCTTC CASSSGGQGNYGYTF
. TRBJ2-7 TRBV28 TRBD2 TGTGCCAGCAGTTTTTTAACGAGTACTAGCGGTTACGAGCAGTACTTC CASSFLTSTSGYEQYF
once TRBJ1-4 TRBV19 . TGTGCCAGTAGTATGTTGGGGTATGGTGAAAAACTGTTTTTT CASSMLGYGEKLFF
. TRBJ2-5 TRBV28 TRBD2 TGTGCCAGCAGGCAAGGAGGCGGGGGAACTAGGGAGACCCAGTACTTC CASRQGGGGTRETQYF
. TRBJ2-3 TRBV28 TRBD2 TGTGCCAGCAGCCCGACTAGCGGGGGTGAAGATACGCAGTATTTT CASSPTSGGEDTQYF
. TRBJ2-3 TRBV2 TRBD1 TGTGCCACAAACCATGGACAGGGCACAGATACGCAGTATTTT CATNHGQGTDTQYF
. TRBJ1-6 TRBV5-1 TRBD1 TGCGCCAGCAGCTTGGGGACAGGCAATTCACCCCTCCACTTT CASSLGTGNSPLHF
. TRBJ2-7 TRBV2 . TGTGCCAGCAGTGAAGCGTCTATGGACCACTACGAGCAGTACTTC CASSEASMDHYEQYF
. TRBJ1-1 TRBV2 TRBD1 TGTGCCAGCAGCGGCGTTCTAAGGGGGCTTATAAGGAATGAAGCTTTCTTT CASSGVLRGLIRNEAFF
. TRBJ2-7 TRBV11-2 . TGTGCCAGCAGCTTAGTAGGTGGGGGAGGCGAGCAGTACTTC CASSLVGGGGEQYF
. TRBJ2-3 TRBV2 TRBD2 TGTGCCAGCAGTGAAGCAACTAGCGGGAGAATAGATACGCAGTATTTT CASSEATSGRIDTQYF
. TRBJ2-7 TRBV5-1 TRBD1 TGCGCCAGCAGCGCAGACAGGGGGCTCTACGAGCAGTACTTC CASSADRGLYEQYF
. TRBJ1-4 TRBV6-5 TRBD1 TGTGCCAGCAGTTACGGGCCCAGGGGGGAAAAACTGTTTTTT CASSYGPRGEKLFF
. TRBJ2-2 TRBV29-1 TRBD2 TGCAGCGCCACCCCGGGACTAGCGGGAGCCGGGGAGCTGTTTTTT CSATPGLAGAGELFF
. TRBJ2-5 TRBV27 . TGTGCCAGCAGTCTCTGGGGGGAGGCAGAGACCCAGTACTTC CASSLWGEAETQYF
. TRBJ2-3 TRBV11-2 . TGTGCCAGCAGCTTAGGGTTCCCCCGCACAGATACGCAGTATTTT CASSLGFPRTDTQYF
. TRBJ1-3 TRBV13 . TGTGCCAGCAGCGTAGGGGTTTTCTCTGGAAACACCATATATTTT CASSVGVFSGNTIYF
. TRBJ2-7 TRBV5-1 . TGCGCCAGCAGCTCCGGGACACTGATTTCCTACGAGCAGTACTTC CASSSGTLISYEQYF
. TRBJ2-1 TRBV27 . TGTGCCAGCAGTTTCGAGGATTTGGGATACAATGAGCAGTTCTTC CASSFEDLGYNEQFF
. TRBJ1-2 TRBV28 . TGTGCCAGCAGTTTATCGGAGGGGTCCAACTATGGCTACACCTTC CASSLSEGSNYGYTF
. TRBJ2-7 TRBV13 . TGTGCCAGCAGCTCGACAGAATTGCGCCACGAGCAGTACTTC CASSSTELRHEQYF
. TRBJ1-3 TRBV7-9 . TGTGCCAGCAGCCTAGGAGGTAACAGCTCTGGAAACACCATATATTTT CASSLGGNSSGNTIYF
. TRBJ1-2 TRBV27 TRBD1 TGTGCCAGCCGGGACAGGGGGCGAGGCTATGGCTACACCTTC CASRDRGRGYGYTF
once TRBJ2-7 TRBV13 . TGTGCCAGCAGCCCAAAAGGTGGGGCCCCTGAGCAGTACTTC CASSPKGGAPEQYF
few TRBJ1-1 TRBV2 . TGTGCCAGCAGTGAAAGGGGGGGGACTGAAGCTTTCTTT CASSERGGTEAFF
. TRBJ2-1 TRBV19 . TGTGCCAGTAGTTTTTGGAATGAGCAGTTCTTC CASSFWNEQFF
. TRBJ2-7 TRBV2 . TGTGCCAGCAGTGAAGGCAGGGTGGGATACGAGCAGTACTTC CASSEGRVGYEQYF
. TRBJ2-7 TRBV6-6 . TGTGCCAGCAGAACGGGTTTAGCTGGCGAGCAGTACTTC CASRTGLAGEQYF
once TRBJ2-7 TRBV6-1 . TGTGCCAGCAGTGATGGAAACCTTTACGAGCAGTACTTC CASSDGNLYEQYF
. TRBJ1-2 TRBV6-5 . TGTGCCAGCAGTTACTCCCTCGAGGGACGGGATGGCTACACCTTC CASSYSLEGRDGYTF
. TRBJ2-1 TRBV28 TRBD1 TGTGCCTCGGGACAGGCGTACAATGAGCAGTTCTTC CASGQAYNEQFF
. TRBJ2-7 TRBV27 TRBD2 TGTGCCAGCAGTTACACTAGCGGGGGCTACGAGCAGTACTTC CASSYTSGGYEQYF
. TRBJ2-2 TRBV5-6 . TGTGCCAGCAGCTTGAACCTAGCGAAGGGAAGAGAGCTGTTTTTT CASSLNLAKGRELFF